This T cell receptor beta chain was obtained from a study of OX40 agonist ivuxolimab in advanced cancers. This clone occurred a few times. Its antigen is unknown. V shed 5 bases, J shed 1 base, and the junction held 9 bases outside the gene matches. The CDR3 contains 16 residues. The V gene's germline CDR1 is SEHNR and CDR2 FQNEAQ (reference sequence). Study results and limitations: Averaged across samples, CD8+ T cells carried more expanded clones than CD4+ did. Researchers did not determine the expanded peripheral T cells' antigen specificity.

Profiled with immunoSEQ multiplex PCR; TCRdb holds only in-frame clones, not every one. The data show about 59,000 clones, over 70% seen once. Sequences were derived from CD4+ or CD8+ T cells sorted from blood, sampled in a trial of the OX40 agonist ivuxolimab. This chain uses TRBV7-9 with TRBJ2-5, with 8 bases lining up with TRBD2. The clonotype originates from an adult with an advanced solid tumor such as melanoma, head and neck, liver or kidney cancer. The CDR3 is CASSPRVGGAQETQYF. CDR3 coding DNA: TGTGCCAGCAGCCCACGGGTCGGGGGGGCCCAAGAGACCCAGTACTTC.